Included here is one T cell receptor (beta chain) sequence, with context. Its cognate antigen is unknown. CTLA-4 blockade using ipilimumab, together with focal radiation, was received by patients with chemo-refractory metastatic non-small-cell lung cancer. The data stem from a study of radiotherapy plus CTLA-4 blockade in lung cancer. Study in general: The study recorded objective responses in around a sixth of patients and disease control in around 33%.

Sequencing used immunoSEQ multiplex PCR; TCRdb keeps in-frame clones, though not all of them. The repertoire holds 81,000 or so clones, with about 84% as singletons. Study-wide results and limits: In blood, after radiotherapy plus ipilimumab, tumor-derived TCR clones expanded.

The source material was peripheral blood, sampled from a patient treated with radiotherapy plus ipilimumab. This receptor was obtained from a human donor with non-small cell lung cancer who had stable disease on radiotherapy plus ipilimumab.

The CDR3 loop is CASSLEGYDEKLFF. For the CDR3, the DNA is TGTGCCAGCAGCCTAGAAGGTTATGATGAAAAACTGTTTTTT. The chain has TRBV21-1 and TRBJ1-4. TRBV21-1 is tagged as a pseudogene. The CDR3 sequence is 14 residues long.